This TCR beta chain was sequenced for a study of blood T cells in healthy people across ages. Study-wide results and limits: As age increased, TCR beta diversity per million T cells fell in a roughly linear fashion. Long-lived donors had more naive CD4+ cells and higher diversity than aged donors.

From germline, CDR1 is SGDLS and CDR2 YYNGEE. CDR3 size: 14 residues. V was shortened by 0 bases and J by 5 bases, with 9 bases between the two germline ends. As regards this clonotype: Antigen: not known.

A J-beta primer mix and a sample-barcoded 5' primer were used in a second PCR of roughly 6 to 12 cycles. TCRdb processed the 5' RACE reads anew with MiXCR; each CDR3 protein has one entry. The data contain over 950,000 distinct CDR3 sequences, more than 30% of them seen just once; the ten biggest clones take up about an eighth. RNA extraction gave at least 5 micrograms of total RNA per sample. The chain is built from TRBV9 and TRBJ1-5, with a tentative D call TRBD1 (5 bases). The origin of this receptor is a young man in good health. Sequencing was done on a sample of blood. CDR3 coding DNA: TGTGCCAGCAGCGTAGGGGGGAACGATCAGCCCCAGCATTTT. It encodes CASSVGGNDQPQHF. The full variable domain, completed using reference TRBV9 and TRBJ1-5, is DSGVTQTPKHLITATGQRVTLRCSPRSGDLSVYWYQQSLDQGLQFLIQYYNGEERAKGNILERFSAQQFPDLHSELNLSSLELGDSALYFCASSVGGNDQPQHFGDGTRLSIL.